This T cell receptor (beta chain) was captured by sequencing in a study of radiation and T cells in renal cell carcinoma. Study-wide points: No pretreatment tumor biopsies were available for baseline clonotypes.

In regard to this clone: The antigen is not known.

Produced via immunoSEQ multiplex PCR; TCRdb's table is partial and in-frame only. The sample contains under 200,000 clones, about 87% of which appear only once. Time point denoted: blood 4 weeks post-SBRT, at nephrectomy. Treatment specified: 15 Gy SBRT to primary tumor, nephrectomy 4 weeks later. Nephrectomy followed 15 Gy stereotactic body radiation by 4 weeks. This renal cell carcinoma was of the clear cell type. Trimming shortened V by 2 bases and J by 9 bases, and 11 bases separated the two germline ends. There are 12 residues in the CDR3. Per germline, CDR1 GTSNPN and CDR2 SVGIG (reference sequence).

The chain combines TRBV30 with TRBJ1-5; perhaps TRBD1 as D (5 bases). The TCR originated in a woman aged 50 to 60 with renal cell carcinoma. This material consisted of blood, taken from a patient whose treatment included radiotherapy and nephrectomy. The CDR3 region is CAWSSGRGPQHF. Written as DNA, the CDR3 is TGTGCCTGGAGTTCAGGGAGAGGGCCCCAGCATTTT.